This record concerns one T cell receptor beta chain sequence. This specimen comes from a study of blood T cell repertoires in COVID-19. Study-wide background: Acute and convalescent COVID-19 samples came from the United States, Italy and Spain. PBMCs, B-cell-depleted T cells, or T cells provided the cDNA or gDNA that made up the material.

Germline V gene sequence: CDR1 MNHNS, CDR2 SASEGT. The CDR3 totals 11 residues. Trimming removed 3 bases from V and 8 bases from J, with 7 bases in between. Original processing notes: The authors estimated nucleated cell counts from reference gene primer amplification. Clones were read by immunoSEQ multiplex PCR, and TCRdb kept only the in-frame ones, dropping some. D and trimming come from the DNA, and the V and J calls and clone size come from that table. Of roughly 160,000 clones listed, 85% to 90% are singletons. This receptor was identified in a man aged 45-65 years who had recovered from COVID-19. The J gene is TRBJ1-2, the V gene TRBV6-1, with a possible D match to TRBD1 (6 bases). The sample consisted of peripheral blood. For the CDR3, the DNA is TGTGCCAGCAGTGACAGGGGCGGCTACACCTTC. Amino acids: CASSDRGGYTF.